What follows is one TCR beta chain and its context. As handled by the study authors: How many nucleated cells were present was estimated from reference gene primer amplification. The assay was immunoSEQ multiplex PCR, and TCRdb's table has in-frame clones only and misses some. V and J calls and clone size come straight from that table; D and trimming were deduced from the DNA. The sample yields about 280,000 clones, around 88% seen once. The sample originates from a study of blood T cell repertoires in COVID-19. Turning to the study itself: In each case, the material was cDNA or gDNA derived from T cells, B-cell-depleted T cells, or PBMCs.

The germline V gene has CDR1 LNHDA and CDR2 SQIVND (reference sequence). The V and J ends lost 5 bases and 6 bases respectively, with 9 bases between them. The CDR3 is 12 amino acids. The source material was peripheral blood. The TCR originated in a woman in her 30s who had recovered from COVID-19. This rearrangement joins TRBV19 to TRBJ2-3, with D maybe TRBD1 (6 bases). The CDR3 loop reads CASSQGQDTQYF. CDR3 DNA sequence: TGTGCCAGTAGTCAGGGGCAGGATACGCAGTATTTT.